These T cell receptor beta chains were read from a single sample in a study of blood T cell repertoires in COVID-19. TCRdb's table, derived via immunoSEQ multiplex PCR, lists solely in-frame clones and lacks some. The sample has more than 110,000 clones; under 90% are singletons. What was sequenced was peripheral blood. The receptor source for this set is an elderly woman in a cohort sampled during active or convalescent COVID-19. Each CDR3 is given with its conserved first and last residue. The D gene is left open where the match is weak. Where a row states a size, it is once, few, many or the class of an expanded clone; other rows omit it.

cdr3_aa cdr3_nt j_call cdr3_length v_call d_call clone_size
CASSLGESRQWSEAFF TGTGCCAGCAGTTTGGGAGAAAGTCGGCAGTGGTCTGAAGCTTTCTTT TRBJ1-1 16 TRBV27 - -
CASSQDAGTADTQYF TGCGCCAGCAGCCAAGACGCGGGTACGGCGGATACGCAGTATTTT TRBJ2-3 15 TRBV4-1 - once
CASRGQGAGNTEAFF TGTGCCAGCAGGGGACAGGGGGCCGGGAACACTGAAGCTTTCTTT TRBJ1-1 15 TRBV6-5 TRBD1 -
CASSYSGPIRGGELFF TGTGCCAGCAGTTACTCCGGGCCCATACGGGGTGGGGAGCTGTTTTTT TRBJ2-2 16 TRBV2 - once
CASSHGTGLMNTEAFF TGTGCCAGCAGCCACGGGACAGGACTAATGAACACTGAAGCTTTCTTT TRBJ1-1 16 TRBV14 TRBD1 -
CATTFGQGYSPLHF TGTGCCACCACATTTGGGCAGGGGTATTCACCCCTCCACTTT TRBJ1-6 14 TRBV18 - -
CASTLRPNTEAFF TGTGCCAGCACCTTGCGGCCCAACACTGAAGCTTTCTTT TRBJ1-1 13 TRBV7-9 - -
CASSLRQGSAKNIQYF TGTGCCAGCAGCTTGCGACAGGGCTCGGCCAAAAACATTCAGTACTTC TRBJ2-4 16 TRBV7-8 TRBD1 -
CASTLRTGGLYNEQFF TGTGCCAGTACCCTCAGGACAGGGGGCCTTTACAATGAGCAGTTCTTC TRBJ2-1 16 TRBV19 TRBD1 -
CAVRLDSRYGYTF TGTGCTGTCCGCCTAGACAGCCGCTATGGCTACACCTTC TRBJ1-2 13 TRBV6-6 - -
CASSLGGGATDTQYF TGTGCCAGCAGTTTAGGCGGGGGCGCCACAGATACGCAGTATTTT TRBJ2-3 15 TRBV28 - -
CASSLGSPGETQYF TGCGCCAGCAGCTTAGGGTCGCCGGGGGAGACCCAGTACTTC TRBJ2-5 14 TRBV5-1 - -
CASSPGDGPGYGYTF TGTGCCAGCAGCCCAGGGGACGGACCGGGGTATGGCTACACCTTC TRBJ1-2 15 TRBV7-2 - once
CASSLTGRGNQPQHF TGTGCCAGCAGCCTCACAGGGAGGGGCAATCAGCCCCAGCATTTT TRBJ1-5 15 TRBV9 - -
CASSQPLEERGAGAAQYF TGCGCCAGCAGCCAACCCCTGGAGGAGCGGGGGGCAGGGGCAGCCCAGTACTTC TRBJ2-5 18 TRBV4-1 TRBD2 -
CASSPGLQGYGYTF TGTGCCAGCAGTCCCGGATTGCAGGGCTATGGCTACACCTTC TRBJ1-2 14 TRBV28 - -
CARSLVRDREIPANTGELFF TGTGCCAGAAGCTTAGTCAGAGACAGGGAAATCCCCGCGAACACCGGGGAGCTGTTTTTT TRBJ2-2 20 TRBV7-5 - once
CAWSVRGTGRKAFF TGTGCCTGGAGTGTACGGGGGACAGGGAGGAAAGCTTTCTTT TRBJ1-1 14 TRBV30 TRBD1 -
CASSPGYTGVTYEQYF TGTGCCAGCAGCCCAGGGTACACGGGTGTGACCTACGAGCAGTACTTC TRBJ2-7 16 TRBV3-1/TRBV3-2 - -
CASGEGANEKLFF TGCGCCAGCGGTGAGGGTGCTAATGAAAAACTGTTTTTT TRBJ1-4 13 TRBV5-1 - -
CASSFRPGEGRAFF TGTGCCAGCAGTTTTCGCCCGGGGGAGGGGAGGGCTTTCTTT TRBJ1-1 14 TRBV6-2/TRBV6-3 - -
CASSVALAGAPGETQYF TGTGCCAGCAGCGTAGCTCTGGCGGGGGCCCCGGGGGAGACCCAGTACTTC TRBJ2-5 17 TRBV9 - -
CASSRDRGFDYGYTF TGTGCCAGTAGCCGGGACAGGGGTTTCGACTATGGCTACACCTTC TRBJ1-2 15 TRBV19 TRBD1 -
CASSVGQISYEQYF TGTGCCAGCAGCGTCGGACAGATCTCCTACGAGCAGTACTTC TRBJ2-7 14 TRBV9 - -
CASNLAGVPNTQYF TGTGCCAGCAACCTAGCGGGGGTCCCAAATACGCAGTATTTT TRBJ2-3 14 TRBV5-4 TRBD2 many
CASSIRGADTQYF TGTGCCAGCAGCATCCGCGGGGCAGATACGCAGTATTTT TRBJ2-3 13 TRBV5-4 - -
CASSRRDRGRDTQYF TGTGCCAGCAGCCGACGGGACAGGGGGCGGGATACGCAGTATTTT TRBJ2-3 15 TRBV7-9 TRBD1 -
CATHIDSSYNEQFF TGTGCTACTCATATCGACAGCTCCTACAATGAGCAGTTCTTC TRBJ2-1 14 TRBV6-5 - -
CASSHQTSGGAPDTQYF TGCGCCAGCAGCCATCAGACTAGCGGGGGGGCCCCAGATACGCAGTATTTT TRBJ2-3 17 TRBV4-3 TRBD2 -
CASSPGSGDRTQYF TGTGCCAGCTCACCGGGTTCGGGAGATAGGACCCAGTACTTC TRBJ2-5 14 TRBV18 - -
CASSSQVGYGYTF TGTGCCAGCAGCTCTCAAGTCGGCTATGGCTACACCTTC TRBJ1-2 13 TRBV3-1/TRBV3-2 - -
CASSLSLQGAGEKLFF TGCGCCAGCAGCTTATCGTTGCAGGGGGCAGGTGAAAAACTGTTTTTT TRBJ1-4 16 TRBV5-1 TRBD1 -
CASSIRDNPNYGYTF TGTGCCAGCAGCATCCGGGACAACCCTAACTATGGCTACACCTTC TRBJ1-2 15 TRBV7-8 - -
CASSVTGSGTGELFF TGTGCCAGCAGCGTTACAGGTTCGGGCACCGGGGAGCTGTTTTTT TRBJ2-2 15 TRBV11-3 - once
CASSQGRGEPDTQYF TGCGCCAGCAGCCAAGGGCGGGGTGAGCCAGATACGCAGTATTTT TRBJ2-3 15 TRBV4-1 - -
CASRPYMNTEAFF TGTGCCAGCAGGCCTTACATGAACACTGAAGCTTTCTTT TRBJ1-1 13 TRBV6-2/TRBV6-3 - few
CASSRTGLRYGYTF TGTGCCAGCAGTAGGACAGGTCTTCGTTATGGCTACACCTTC TRBJ1-2 14 TRBV28 TRBD1 few
CASSLVSQGAGEQYF TGTGCCAGCAGCTTGGTCTCACAGGGGGCGGGCGAGCAGTACTTC TRBJ2-7 15 TRBV11-2 TRBD1 -
CASNDQGAQPQHF TGTGCCAGCAACGATCAGGGGGCCCAGCCCCAGCATTTT TRBJ1-5 13 TRBV6-5 TRBD1 -
CASTRQGRYGYTF TGTGCCAGCACCCGACAGGGGAGGTATGGCTACACCTTC TRBJ1-2 13 TRBV6-5 TRBD1 -
CASSVVRDREDQPQHF TGTGCCAGCAGCGTAGTAAGGGACAGGGAGGATCAGCCCCAGCATTTT TRBJ1-5 16 TRBV9 TRBD1 -
CASSHGPGGAYEQYF TGCGCCAGCAGCCACGGGCCAGGGGGCGCCTACGAGCAGTACTTC TRBJ2-7 15 TRBV4-1 TRBD1 few